Shown below are 12 T cell receptor beta chains from a single sample sequenced in a study of T cells in women clearing cervical HPV infection (dated by TCRdb to the late 2010s). The library was built by means of the immunoSEQ multiplex PCR assay. TCRdb obtained this table from immuneACCESS and retained in-frame rearrangements with V and J assigned. These tables miss some clones; where compared with another copy, unresolved V genes account for less than half of the shortfall, and the remainder is unexplained. The table of this sample itemizes roughly 40,000 clones. The ten largest clones represent around 5.5% of the sample. Sequencing input: blood buffy coat. The receptors shown here come from a woman between 18 and 70 years old with a cervical HPV16 infection that either progressed to CIN3+ or cleared (not recorded which).

Regarding this clone: At one boundary the junction diverges from the germline segment, which might be a read error. From the germline J gene comes the end of the CDR3, since the read stops 3 residues before it. This sequence joins TRBV4-2 and TRBJ2-5; 10 bases match TRBD1. This CDR3 region has 15 residues. The germline gives CDR1 LGHNA, CDR2 YNFKEQ. CDR3 loop: CASSQETGGVETQYF. The sequenced CDR3 bases are TGCGCCAGCAGCCAGGAGACAGGGGGCGTTGAGACC.

A remark on this clone: The read terminates 3 residues before the CDR3 end, so the remaining end is supplied by the germline J gene. The chain is built from TRBV2 and TRBJ1-4, with D possibly TRBD1 on 5 matching bases. From germline, CDR1 is SNHLY and CDR2 FYNNEI. This CDR3 contains 15 residues. The CDR3 DNA, read in part, is TGTGCCAGCAGGCCGCGGGGCTCCTATAATTCACCA. Protein product: CASRPRGSYNSP. The full CDR3 protein reads CASRPRGSYNSPLFF.

For this clone: The missing CDR3 end, 3 residues past where the read stops, is filled in from the germline J gene. The chain uses TRBV7-2 and TRBJ1-6; 7 bases align to TRBD1. CDR3 size: 14 residues. J was trimmed by 6 bases and V by 8 bases; bases with no gene match: 7. Germline V CDR1 and CDR2: SGHTA, FQGNSA. CDR3 DNA, as far as it was read: TGTGCCAGCGGCTGGGACAGATTTAATTCACCC. As protein: CASGWDRFNSP. The CDR3 in full is CASGWDRFNSPLHF.

About this clone itself: The read falls 3 residues short of the CDR3 end, and the missing part is taken from the germline J gene. The chain uses TRBV19 and TRBJ2-1; 8 bases match TRBD2. The V gene end was trimmed by 5 bases and the J gene end by 3 bases; junction bases not matched to a gene: 3. The CDR3 consists of 14 residues. Germline lookup yields CDR1 LNHDA and CDR2 SQIVND (reference sequence). Incomplete CDR3 DNA: TGTGCCAGTAGTCAGGGACTAGTCTACAATGAG. Amino acid sequence: CASSQGLVYNE. The full-length CDR3 reads as CASSQGLVYNEQFF.

Concerning this clone: From the germline J gene comes the end of the CDR3, since the read stops 3 residues before it. The chain couples TRBV10-3 to TRBJ2-1; D is perhaps TRBD2 (6 bases). The CDR3 loop spans 10 amino acids. The germline V and J ends were trimmed by 11 bases and 6 bases, with 8 bases remaining between them. Germline V gives CDR1 ENHRY, CDR2 SYGVKD. The part of the CDR3 DNA that was read is TGTGCCGTGGGACTCAATGAG. Translated: CAVGLNE. The CDR3 as a whole reads CAVGLNEQFF.

Note on this clone: The missing CDR3 end, 3 residues past where the read stops, is filled in from the germline J gene. This sequence joins TRBV5-4 and TRBJ1-2; TRBD1 is a possible D gene (6 bases). Per germline, CDR1 SGHNT and CDR2 YYREEE (reference sequence). The ends were cut back, 6 bases at V and 6 bases at J, with 15 bases in the middle. The CDR3 runs 13 residues. The CDR3 spells CASNLLGADGYTF. CDR3 DNA, as far as it was read: TGTGCCAGCAACCTACTGGGGGCCGATGGC.

A note on this clone: The read halts 3 residues ahead of the CDR3 end, with the missing end drawn from the germline J gene. The rearrangement links TRBV18 to TRBJ2-5; tentative D call: TRBD2 (6 bases). CDR1 KGHSH and CDR2 LQKENI come from the germline V gene. The V and J ends lost 2 bases and 2 bases respectively, with 18 bases between them. The CDR3 contains 17 residues. CDR3 protein: CASSPFSLATRQETQYF. Incomplete CDR3 DNA: TGTGCCAGCTCACCATTTTCCCTCGCGACTAGGCAAGAGACC. Filled out from reference TRBV18 and TRBJ2-5, the complete variable domain reads NAGVMQNPRHLVRRRGQEARLRCSPMKGHSHVYWYRQLPEEGLKFMVYLQKENIIDESGMPKERFSAEFPKEGPSILRIQQVVRGDSAAYFCASSPFSLATRQETQYFGPGTRLLVL.

Concerning this clone: The read ends 3 residues before the CDR3 terminus; that terminus is restored from the germline J gene. The rearrangement links TRBV5-1 to TRBJ2-1; 9 bases align to TRBD2. The CDR3 sequence is 16 residues long. After removal of 1 base from V and 6 bases from J, the junction contained 8 bases not matched to a gene. Looked up from germline, CDR1 is SGHRS and CDR2 is YFSETQ. The DNA read from the CDR3 is TGCGCCAGCAGCTTGCCGGGACTAGCAGGGGGCAATGAG. Translation gives CASSLPGLAGGNE. The CDR3 reads in full as CASSLPGLAGGNEQFF.

In the case of this clone: The read stops 3 residues short of the end of the CDR3; the missing end is completed from the germline J gene. The chain couples TRBV7-2 to TRBJ1-1; the match to TRBD1 covers 7 bases. Germline CDR1 SGHTA, CDR2 FQGNSA. There are 13 residues in the CDR3. V lost 7 bases, J lost 1 base, and 3 bases stayed unmatched. The CDR3 is CASKGQTNTEAFF. CDR3 DNA, as far as it was read: TGTGCCAGCAAGGGACAGACGAACACTGAA.

On this clone itself: Read sequence stops 3 residues before the CDR3 end, and the germline J gene provides the missing end. This chain links TRBV2 with TRBJ2-2; D might be TRBD2 (6 bases). CDR1 SNHLY and CDR2 FYNNEI come from the germline V gene. CDR3 length: 15 residues. V lost 6 bases and J 2 bases, leaving 13 bases between the germline ends. This CDR3 reads CASSVAGSNTGELFF. The part of the CDR3 DNA that was read is TGTGCCAGCAGCGTGGCGGGGAGTAACACCGGGGAG.

Here the CDR3 reads CASSSRDSFLSEQFF. The sequenced CDR3 bases are TGTGCCAGCAGCTCAAGGGACAGCTTTTTGAGTGAG. The chain combines TRBV14 with TRBJ2-1; 7 bases align to TRBD1. The CDR3 goes on 3 residues after the read ends, and that part is filled in from the germline J gene. The CDR3 consists of 15 residues. Unmatched junction bases numbered 13, after V lost 5 bases and J lost 9 bases. CDR1 and CDR2 (germline): SGHDN, FVKESK.

Remarks on this clone: Read data end 3 residues before the CDR3 end; the end is taken from the germline J gene. The chain employs TRBV19 and TRBJ2-1; maybe TRBD1 (5 bases). V lost 5 bases and J lost 8, with 13 bases in between. The germline V gene encodes CDR1 LNHDA and CDR2 SQIVND (reference sequence). This CDR3 comprises 13 residues. The CDR3 sequence: CASSLGRVDEQFF. Partial CDR3 DNA: TGTGCCAGTAGTCTGGGGCGAGTCGATGAG.